The count of the clone carrying this T cell receptor beta chain is one. Germline-derived CDR1 and CDR2 are SEHNR and FQNEAQ (reference sequence). This CDR3 comprises 16 residues. V was pared by 5 bases and J by 0 bases, with 17 bases between. The data are from a study of blood T cell repertoires in COVID-19. Study summary: The analysed material was cDNA or gDNA that came from T cells, B-cell-depleted T cells, or PBMCs.

Per the authors' pipeline: Reference gene primer amplification yielded estimated nucleated cell counts. Here immunoSEQ multiplex PCR was the method, and the copy in TCRdb shows in-frame clones only, minus some. V, J and clone size reflect that table, while D and trimming were determined from the DNA. Of just over 300,000 clones listed, under 90% are singletons. Participants were aged about 18 to 89 years, lived in under 25 US areas, and enrolled virtually. Resolution of symptoms, clearance, or two negative PCRs was present in recovered Cohort 3 donors. Sequenced sample: PBMCs or T cells enriched from blood (not recorded which). The chain recombines TRBV7-9 with TRBJ2-7, with a tentative D call TRBD1 (7 bases). The TCR comes from a man aged 30 to 45 who had recovered from COVID-19. For the CDR3, the DNA is TGTGCCAGCAGCCCTGGACAGGAGGACTACTCCTACGAGCAGTACTTC. It codes for CASSPGQEDYSYEQYF.